This T cell receptor (beta chain) was captured by sequencing in a study of blood T cell repertoires in COVID-19. Study in general: COVID-19 samples, acute and convalescent, were from the United States, Italy and Spain. T cells, B-cell-depleted T cells, or PBMCs supplied cDNA or gDNA.

Participants were aged 18 to 89 years, lived in roughly 23 US areas, and enrolled virtually. This clone was picked up a small number of times. The germline V and J ends were trimmed by 5 bases and 3 bases, with 4 bases remaining between them. The CDR3 extends over 12 amino acids. Germline lookup yields CDR1 SNHLY and CDR2 FYNNEI. Under the authors' procedure: From reference gene primer amplification, estimates of nucleated cell counts were derived. Here immunoSEQ multiplex PCR was the method, and the copy in TCRdb shows in-frame clones only, minus some. The V and J calls and clone size were taken over from that table, and D and trimming were inferred from the DNA. The sample has hundreds of thousands of clones, roughly 85% seen once.

The sequenced sample consisted of PBMCs or T cells enriched from blood (not recorded which). The gene calls are TRBV2 and TRBJ2-2; no definite D call. The sequence was collected from a man aged 35 to 55 who had been exposed to COVID-19. CDR3 amino acids: CASSRDTGELFF. Written as DNA, the CDR3 is TGTGCCAGCAGTAGAGACACCGGGGAGCTGTTTTTT. The full variable domain, rest sourced from reference TRBV2 and TRBJ2-2, is EPEVTQTPSHQVTQMGQEVILRCVPISNHLYFYWYRQILGQKVEFLVSFYNNEISEKSEIFDDQFSVERPDGSNFTLKIRSTKLEDSAMYFCASSRDTGELFFGEGSRLTVL.